This is a list of T cell receptor beta chains from one sample in a study of T-cell memory formation after mild COVID-19. Each CDR3 protein is one row after TCRdb ran MiXCR on the 5' RACE reads. The sample yields approximately 300,000 distinct CDR3 sequences, approximately 16% seen once. Sequenced sample: PBMCs or a T cell subset sorted from them (not recorded which). The origin of the receptors is a man between 18 and 29 years old who had mild COVID-19 (a few samples of this study predate the infection). Cell type and time point are not known. Each CDR3 is given with its conserved first and last residue. Each record gives: clone size, CDR3 length, V gene, D gene, J gene, CDR3 DNA, CDR3 protein. A D gene is named only where the DNA matches it firmly. Some rows have no size entry. The others give once, few or many, or a class for an expanded clone.

>many|13|TRBV20-1|.|TRBJ2-3
TGCAGTGCTCGGGGGACAGTTGGAGATACGCAGTATTTT
CSARGTVGDTQYF
>few|16|TRBV4-1|.|TRBJ2-5
TGCGCCAGCAGCCAAATCGGAGTGGCGGCACAAGAGACCCAGTACTTC
CASSQIGVAAQETQYF
>many|15|TRBV6-5|TRBD1|TRBJ2-7
TGTGCCAGCAGTTGGTCCTTAGGACAGGGGAAAGAGCAGTACTTC
CASSWSLGQGKEQYF
>few|12|TRBV12-3/TRBV12-4|.|TRBJ2-5
TGTGCCAGCGGGGGATCGTGGGAGACCCAGTACTTC
CASGGSWETQYF
>.|16|TRBV9|TRBD1|TRBJ2-3
TGTGCCAGCAGCTCCCGACAGGGAACTAGCACAGATACGCAGTATTTT
CASSSRQGTSTDTQYF
>.|16|TRBV28|.|TRBJ1-2
TGTGCCAGCAGTTACACCCCGTCCCGGGGCGGATATGGCTACACCTTC
CASSYTPSRGGYGYTF
>.|14|TRBV6-6|.|TRBJ2-5
TGTGCCAGCAGTTATACGGGCGGTCAAGAGACCCAGTACTTC
CASSYTGGQETQYF
>few|16|TRBV6-5|TRBD1|TRBJ1-2
TGTGCCAGCAGTTACAGGACAGGGCCCTCCAACTATGGCTACACCTTC
CASSYRTGPSNYGYTF
>few|12|TRBV5-1|.|TRBJ1-1
TGCGCCAGCAGCGATACCGGACGGGCGGCTTTCTTT
CASSDTGRAAFF
>many|14|TRBV12-3/TRBV12-4|TRBD2|TRBJ2-3
TGTGCCAGCAGTCGCCGGGGGGGCGCAGATACGCAGTATTTT
CASSRRGGADTQYF
>.|13|TRBV7-2|.|TRBJ1-1
TGTGCCAGCAGCACCCGAGGGAACACTGAAGCTTTCTTT
CASSTRGNTEAFF
>few|15|TRBV4-2|TRBD2|TRBJ2-2
TGTGCCAGCACCGCAGTGGGACTAGCGGGCGGGGAGCTGTTTTTT
CASTAVGLAGGELFF
>.|16|TRBV7-8|.|TRBJ2-7
TGTGCCAGCAGCCTCCCCCGGGACCGGCTTACCTACGAGCAGTACTTC
CASSLPRDRLTYEQYF
>few|14|TRBV7-9|.|TRBJ2-7
TGTGCCAGCAGCTTCGCGACGGGAATCGGCGAGCAGTACTTC
CASSFATGIGEQYF
>.|15|TRBV6-5|.|TRBJ1-6
TGTGCCAGCAGTTATCGCAGGGTAGGGTACGGACCCCTCCACTTT
CASSYRRVGYGPLHF
>.|16|TRBV5-5|TRBD2|TRBJ2-5
TGTGCCAGCAGCTTGCTGCTAGCGGGGGGGCGAGAGACCCAGTACTTC
CASSLLLAGGRETQYF
>.|13|TRBV18|.|TRBJ2-2
TGTGCCAGCTCACCACCAGATGGCCCTGAGCTGTTTTTT
CASSPPDGPELFF